This TCR beta chain was obtained from a study of Ad26.COV2.S vaccination and SARS-CoV-2 variants. Study observations and caveats: Reportedly, spike-specific CD8+ and CD4+ T cell responses achieved substantial breadth once vaccination had taken place.

In the case of this clone: Antigen specificity is unknown.

Libraries were prepared by immunoSEQ multiplex PCR; TCRdb keeps only in-frame clonotypes and omits some of them. The sample carries approximately 410,000 clones, 92% recorded once. Germline V gene sequence: CDR1 LGHNA, CDR2 YSLEER. This CDR3 region has 18 residues. V lost 0 bases and J lost 6; bases outside the gene matches: 10. Treatment given: roughly 20 received Ad26.COV2.S at low or high dose, single or two shots; several received placebo; per-sample allocation not given. Sampling was performed 63 days after the first vaccine or placebo injection. This sequence originates from a person aged 18-60 years who received the Ad26.COV2.S COVID-19 vaccine or a placebo. The chain links TRBV4-3 to TRBJ2-2; 10 bases agree with TRBD2. Sequencing used peripheral blood, obtained in a trial of Ad26.COV2.S vaccine versus placebo. In DNA form, the CDR3 reads TGCGCCAGCAGCCAAGATAGGGCTAGCGGGGGTTTTTCCGGGGAGCTGTTTTTT. It yields the protein CASSQDRASGGFSGELFF.